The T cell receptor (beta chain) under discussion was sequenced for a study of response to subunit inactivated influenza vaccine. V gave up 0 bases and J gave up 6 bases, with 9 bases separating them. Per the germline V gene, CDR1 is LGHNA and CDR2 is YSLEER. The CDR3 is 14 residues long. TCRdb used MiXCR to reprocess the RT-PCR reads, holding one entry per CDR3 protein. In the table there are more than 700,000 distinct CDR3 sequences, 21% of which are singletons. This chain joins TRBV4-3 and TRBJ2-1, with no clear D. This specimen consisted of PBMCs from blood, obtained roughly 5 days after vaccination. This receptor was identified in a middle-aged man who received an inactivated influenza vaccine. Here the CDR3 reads CASSQDRFSNEQFF. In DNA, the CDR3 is TGCGCCAGCAGCCAAGATCGCTTTAGCAATGAGCAGTTCTTC.